This TCR beta chain was documented in a study of blood T cell repertoires in COVID-19. Study-wide context: Italy, Spain and the United States were the sources of the convalescent and acute COVID-19 samples. T cells, B-cell-depleted T cells, or PBMCs provided the cDNA or gDNA that served as material.

Enrollment of patients from Seattle took place during active infection, with longitudinal follow-up. Trimming cost V 4 bases and J 1 base, with 10 bases left between them. CDR1 and CDR2 from the germline V gene are GTSNPN and SVGIG (reference sequence). The CDR3 length is 14 residues. In the original workflow: Estimation of nucleated cell counts was performed using reference gene primer amplification. Some clones are missing from TCRdb's copy, which holds only in-frame ones; the method was immunoSEQ multiplex PCR. V and J calls and clone size follow that table, whereas D and trimming were derived from the DNA. The table lists 190,000 or so clones, 81% of them singletons.

The source of this sequence is an elderly woman with COVID-19, enrolled during active disease. The sequenced material came from peripheral blood. The chain joins TRBV30 to TRBJ2-2; a possible D gene is TRBD1 (5 bases). The CDR3 bases are TGTGCCTGGATCAGACAGATGAACACCGGGGAGCTGTTTTTT. Translation: CAWIRQMNTGELFF.